This TCR beta chain appears in the sequencing data of a study of radiation and T cells in renal cell carcinoma. Study outcomes and limitations: From baseline, blood top tumor clonotypes peaked at 2 weeks post-radiation.

Assay used: immunoSEQ multiplex PCR; TCRdb lists only in-frame clones, some missing. The sample has some 120,000 clones; roughly 91% are singletons. In regard to this clone: The target antigen is unknown.

Time point noted: blood 2 weeks post-SBRT. As for treatment: 15 Gy SBRT to primary tumor, nephrectomy 4 weeks later. The V gene's germline CDR1 is SGHTA and CDR2 FQGNSA. Deletions cut 3 bases from V and 7 bases from J, with 12 bases between. This CDR3 is 14 amino acids long. The sample was blood, taken from a patient whose treatment included radiotherapy and nephrectomy. The source is a woman in her sixties or seventies with renal cell carcinoma. The V gene is TRBV7-2, the J gene TRBJ2-2, with D tentatively TRBD1 or TRBD2 (5 bases each). The CDR3 spells CASSLKLGGGELFF. The CDR3 bases are TGTGCCAGCAGCTTGAAGCTTGGGGGCGGGGAGCTGTTTTTT. The whole variable domain, remainder taken from reference TRBV7-2 and TRBJ2-2, is GAGVSQSPSNKVTEKGKDVELRCDPISGHTALYWYRQSLGQGLEFLIYFQGNSAPDKSGLPSDRFSAERTGGSVSTLTIQRTQQEDSAVYLCASSLKLGGGELFFGEGSRLTVL.